These 30 T cell receptor beta chains share one sample of origin, sequenced in a study of spatial heterogeneity in lung cancer. Time point here: sample taken at primary tumor resection. Sequencing was performed on whole RNA extracted from tumor and nontumor lung tissue, or from frozen PBMC, and the material was left unsorted. In TCRdb, the 5' RACE reads were re-called with MiXCR into one record per CDR3 protein. The table shows about 85,000 distinct CDR3 sequences, with under 25% occurring only once. The source material was PBMCs, sampled at surgery. The receptors were gathered from a male donor with early-stage non-small cell lung cancer.

This clonotype was seen many times. CDR3 region: CASSLMGFTEAFF. CDR3 DNA sequence: TGTGCCAGCAGCTTAATGGGGTTCACTGAAGCTTTCTTT. The gene calls are TRBV11-2 and TRBJ1-1; D is ambiguous. Germline CDR1 and CDR2: SGHAT and FQNNGV. Trimming stripped 2 bases from V and 4 bases from J, with 8 bases between. The CDR3 spans 13 residues. Full variable domain (outside the CDR3, taken from reference TRBV11-2 and TRBJ1-1): EAGVAQSPRYKIIEKRQSVAFWCNPISGHATLYWYQQILGQGPKLLIQFQNNGVVDDSQLPKDRFSAERLKGVDSTLKIQPAKLEDSAVYLCASSLMGFTEAFFGQGTRLTVV.

This clonotype has ten or more counts. The V and J genes are TRBV7-3 and TRBJ2-6, with unresolved D. Germline lookup yields CDR1 SGHTA and CDR2 FQGTGA. The length of the CDR3 is 15 residues. V was cut by 5 bases and J by 0 bases, with 8 bases left in between. Written as DNA, the CDR3 is TGTGCCAGCAGCCGCGATAACTCTGGGGCCAACGTCCTGACTTTC. Its protein is CASSRDNSGANVLTF.

V and J are TRBV2 and TRBJ1-6; the match to TRBD1 covers 9 bases. There are 14 residues in the CDR3. Germline V gene sequence: CDR1 SNHLY, CDR2 FYNNEI. After removal of 5 bases from V and 11 bases from J, the junction contained 7 bases not matched to a gene. The CDR3 DNA reads TGTGCCAGCAGTACTACAGGGGGCGGCGCACCCCTCCACTTT. This encodes CASSTTGGGAPLHF.

The chain links TRBV28 to TRBJ1-1; TRBD1 matches 7 bases. Germline assignment: CDR1 MDHEN and CDR2 SYDVKM. The ends lost 7 bases at V and 2 bases at J; junction bases unmatched: 10. This CDR3 has 15 residues. The CDR3 reads CASTTAGQTNTEAFF. The CDR3 nucleotides read TGTGCCAGCACCACGGCGGGACAGACAAACACTGAAGCTTTCTTT. The variable domain in full, completed from reference TRBV28 and TRBJ1-1, reads DVKVTQSSRYLVKRTGEKVFLECVQDMDHENMFWYRQDPGLGLRLIYFSYDVKMKEKGDIPEGYSVSREKKERFSLILESASTNQTSMYLCASTTAGQTNTEAFFGQGTRLTVV.

The chain uses TRBV5-4 and TRBJ1-2; D is perhaps TRBD1 (6 bases). Trimming removed 3 bases at V and 5 bases at J, with 11 bases between. CDR3 length equals 13 residues. The germline CDR1 and CDR2 sequences are SGHNT and YYREEE (reference sequence). The CDR3 coding sequence is TGTGCCAGCAGCTCGAGCGGGACATATGGCTACACCTTC. It encodes CASSSSGTYGYTF.

Many counts were recorded for this clonotype. The chain recombines TRBV29-1 with TRBJ1-5; TRBD1 matches 9 bases. The CDR3 contains 14 residues. CDR1 and CDR2 (germline): SQVTM, ANQGSEA. Losses at the gene ends were 8 bases for V and 4 bases for J; bases not matched to a gene: 9. The CDR3 reads CSHLPGTGNQPQHF. The CDR3, as DNA: TGCAGCCACCTCCCGGGGACAGGGAATCAGCCCCAGCATTTT.

This clonotype was detected only a few times. A much larger clone differs by one base, so this may be a read error. The chain couples TRBV7-2 to TRBJ1-5; D gene uncertain. This CDR3 has 15 amino acids. V lost 1 base, J lost 6 bases, and 13 bases lay in between. The V gene's germline CDR1 is SGHTA and CDR2 FQGNSA. CDR3 nucleotides: TGTGCCAGCAGCTTAGTTTCCGGGGAAAGTCAGCCCCAGCATTTT. This codes for CASSLVSGESQPQHF.

This clonotype has only a few counts. The chain links TRBV19 to TRBJ2-7; D perhaps matches TRBD1 (6 bases). The V end lost 4 bases, the J end lost 5 bases, and 18 bases lay between the germline ends. Germline CDR1 reads LNHDA; CDR2 reads SQIVND (reference sequence). There are 15 residues in the CDR3. CDR3 sequence (DNA): TGTGCCAGTAGTACCTCCTCCATTGACAGGAACGAGCAGTACTTC. It is translated as CASSTSSIDRNEQYF.

The chain employs TRBV5-1 and TRBJ1-2; D remains unclear. CDR3 length: 15 residues. Germline V gene sequence: CDR1 SGHRS, CDR2 YFSETQ. V was shortened by 0 bases and J by 4 bases, with 13 bases between the two germline ends. In DNA form, the CDR3 reads TGCGCCAGCAGCTTGGAGGGCAGAGACGGCTATGGCTACACCTTC. It encodes CASSLEGRDGYGYTF.

The gene calls are TRBV20-1 and TRBJ2-4, with D unresolved. Germline V lookup: CDR1 DFQATT, CDR2 SNEGSKA (reference sequence). The CDR3 has 13 residues. The CDR3 bases are TGCAGAGCGACCTCTATAGCCAAAAACATTCAGTACTTC. Amino acid sequence: CRATSIAKNIQYF.

This clonotype has only a few counts. This chain links TRBV9 with TRBJ2-1; 9 nucleotides align to TRBD2. The germline CDR1 and CDR2 sequences are SGDLS and YYNGEE. The V and J ends lost 0 bases and 6 bases, in that order; junction bases with no gene match: 10. The CDR3 loop spans 17 amino acids. In DNA, the CDR3 is TGTGCCAGCAGCGTAGACGGGGGGACTAGCTTCGGCAATGAGCAGTTCTTC. Encoded protein: CASSVDGGTSFGNEQFF. The full variable domain, completed using reference TRBV9 and TRBJ2-1, is DSGVTQTPKHLITATGQRVTLRCSPRSGDLSVYWYQQSLDQGLQFLIQYYNGEERAKGNILERFSAQQFPDLHSELNLSSLELGDSALYFCASSVDGGTSFGNEQFFGPGTRLTVL.

This clonotype has only a few counts. This chain joins TRBV7-3 and TRBJ2-1; 10 nucleotides align to TRBD2. The CDR3 has 16 amino acids. With V trimmed by 5 bases and J by 5 bases, 9 bases remained unmatched. Germline V lookup: CDR1 SGHTA, CDR2 FQGTGA. CDR3 residues: CASSPYPGLADNEQFF. The CDR3 DNA sequence: TGTGCCAGCAGCCCTTACCCCGGACTAGCGGACAATGAGCAGTTCTTC.

The chain employs TRBV7-2 and TRBJ1-4; possible D gene TRBD1, 6 bases. Trimming took 6 bases from V and 1 from J, leaving 15 bases between them. The CDR3 sequence is 16 residues long. Germline V gene lookup returns CDR1 SGHTA and CDR2 FQGNSA. CDR3 in DNA: TGTGCCAGCAGGCCCGAAGGGGGAAGAACTAATGAAAAACTGTTTTTT. It translates to CASRPEGGRTNEKLFF. Complete variable domain (other parts from reference TRBV7-2 and TRBJ1-4): GAGVSQSPSNKVTEKGKDVELRCDPISGHTALYWYRQSLGQGLEFLIYFQGNSAPDKSGLPSDRFSAERTGGSVSTLTIQRTQQEDSAVYLCASRPEGGRTNEKLFFGSGTQLSVL.

The gene calls are TRBV24-1 and TRBJ2-1; TRBD2 agrees at 14 bases. The V gene's germline CDR1 is KGHDR and CDR2 SFDVKD. CDR3 length: 16 residues. With V trimmed by 4 bases and J by 10 bases, 8 bases remained unmatched. CDR3 in DNA: TGTGCCACCAGTGAGGCCGGGACTAGCGGGAGCGGAGAGCAGTTCTTC. This gives the protein CATSEAGTSGSGEQFF.

This clonotype was recorded at least ten times. This chain links TRBV7-6 with TRBJ2-3; a possible D gene is TRBD2 (5 bases). This CDR3 contains 14 residues. V was trimmed by 5 bases and J by 7 bases, leaving 16 bases between them. CDR1 is SGHVS, CDR2 FNYEAQ, per germline. CDR3 amino acids: CASSPAVLANTQYF. CDR3 sequence (DNA): TGTGCCAGCAGCCCAGCGGTCCTAGCAAATACGCAGTATTTT.

V is TRBV7-9 and J is TRBJ1-1, with no clear D. Germline V lookup: CDR1 SEHNR, CDR2 FQNEAQ (reference sequence). V dropped 1 base and J dropped 0 bases, with 6 bases sitting between them. The CDR3 totals 14 residues. This CDR3 reads CASSLDSMNTEAFF. The DNA for the CDR3 is TGTGCCAGCAGCTTAGACAGCATGAACACTGAAGCTTTCTTT.

This clonotype was detected only a few times. This chain joins TRBV5-4 and TRBJ2-4, with 8 bases matching TRBD2. V trimming: 0 bases; J trimming: 1 base; junction bases outside the gene matches: 3. The CDR3 loop spans 16 amino acids. Germline V gene lookup returns CDR1 SGHNT and CDR2 YYREEE (reference sequence). The CDR3 DNA follows: TGTGCCAGCAGCTTGGAGGTAGCGGGGGCCAAAAACATTCAGTACTTC. It yields the protein CASSLEVAGAKNIQYF. Using reference TRBV5-4 and TRBJ2-4 for the parts outside the CDR3, the full variable domain is ETGVTQSPTHLIKTRGQQVTLRCSSQSGHNTVSWYQQALGQGPQFIFQYYREEENGRGNFPPRFSGLQFPNYSSELNVNALELDDSALYLCASSLEVAGAKNIQYFGAGTRLSVL.

V usage is TRBV7-2 and J usage is TRBJ2-5, with D unresolved. The length of the CDR3 is 12 residues. Trimming took off 3 bases at V and 5 bases at J, with 7 bases between the two ends. CDR1 SGHTA and CDR2 FQGNSA come from the germline V gene. The CDR3 loop is CASSLGKETQYF. The CDR3 DNA follows: TGTGCCAGCAGCTTGGGAAAGGAGACCCAGTACTTC.

This clonotype turned up a few times. The chain combines TRBV11-3 with TRBJ2-1; the match to TRBD1 covers 9 bases. The CDR3 spans 14 residues. V lost 2 bases to trimming and J lost 7 bases; unmatched junction nucleotides: 3. Germline V gene sequence: CDR1 SGHNT, CDR2 YENEEA. CDR3 amino acids: CASSLNRGQNEQFF. The CDR3 region has the DNA TGTGCCAGCAGCTTAAACAGGGGGCAGAATGAGCAGTTCTTC.

This clonotype appeared a few times. CDR3 in amino acids: CASRSGTSGGLLNEQFF. The DNA for the CDR3 is TGTGCCAGCAGATCCGGGACTAGCGGGGGTCTCCTTAATGAGCAGTTCTTC. This chain links TRBV7-2 with TRBJ2-1, with TRBD2 matching over 14 bases. This CDR3 contains 17 residues. Losses at the gene ends were 6 bases for V and 7 bases for J; bases not matched to a gene: 11. In germline, CDR1 is SGHTA, CDR2 FQGNSA. The whole variable domain, remainder taken from reference TRBV7-2 and TRBJ2-1, is GAGVSQSPSNKVTEKGKDVELRCDPISGHTALYWYRQSLGQGLEFLIYFQGNSAPDKSGLPSDRFSAERTGGSVSTLTIQRTQQEDSAVYLCASRSGTSGGLLNEQFFGPGTRLTVL.

The V call is TRBV19, the J call TRBJ1-5; TRBD1 matches at 9 bases. The trim removed 5 bases at V and 9 bases at J, leaving 8 bases unmatched. Germline CDR1 is LNHDA and CDR2 is SQIVND (reference sequence). This CDR3 has 14 residues. CDR3 sequence: CASSLGQGVGPQHF. CDR3 nucleotides: TGTGCCAGTAGTCTGGGACAGGGAGTAGGGCCCCAGCATTTT.

The J gene is TRBJ1-1, the V gene TRBV7-9; perhaps TRBD1 as D (6 bases). Germline V gives CDR1 SEHNR, CDR2 FQNEAQ (reference sequence). Trimming shortened V by 6 bases and J by 1 base, and 12 bases separated the two germline ends. The CDR3 sequence is 14 residues long. The CDR3 coding sequence is TGTGCCAGCAGGATGGGGGCGGGGAACACTGAAGCTTTCTTT. It codes for CASRMGAGNTEAFF.

The rearrangement uses TRBV18 and TRBJ1-5, with no clear D. The CDR3 has 14 residues. Germline loops: CDR1 KGHSH, CDR2 LQKENI. The V and J ends lost 3 bases and 2 bases respectively, with 8 bases between them. The CDR3 DNA reads as TGTGCCAGCTCACCCGGTCTCGGCAATCAGCCCCAGCATTTT. It translates to CASSPGLGNQPQHF.

This chain uses TRBV29-1 with TRBJ2-3, with D perhaps given as TRBD1 or TRBD2 (6 bases each). Germline loops: CDR1 SQVTM, CDR2 ANQGSEA. There are 14 residues in the CDR3. With 7 bases removed from V and 2 bases from J, the gap between germline ends came to 16 bases. CDR3 DNA sequence: TGCAGCGCCGAGGGGGGACGGTACACAGATACGCAGTATTTT. Protein product: CSAEGGRYTDTQYF.

This chain connects TRBV5-1 to TRBJ2-1, with D possibly matching TRBD1 (7 bases). Germline CDR1 and CDR2: SGHRS and YFSETQ. The CDR3 is 15 residues long. Trimming removed 4 bases from V and 7 bases from J, with 18 bases in between. CDR3 sequence reads: CASSPKEGARNEQFF. The CDR3 bases are TGCGCCAGCAGCCCGAAGGAGGGGGCGAGAAATGAGCAGTTCTTC. The complete variable domain, with remaining parts taken from reference TRBV5-1 and TRBJ2-1, reads KAGVTQTPRYLIKTRGQQVTLSCSPISGHRSVSWYQQTPGQGLQFLFEYFSETQRNKGNFPGRFSGRQFSNSRSEMNVSTLELGDSALYLCASSPKEGARNEQFFGPGTRLTVL.

V usage is TRBV15 and J usage is TRBJ2-3; D is perhaps TRBD2 (5 bases). CDR1 LNHNV and CDR2 YYDKDF come from the germline V gene (reference sequence). The CDR3 covers 15 residues. The V and J ends lost 0 bases and 4 bases respectively, with 11 bases between them. The CDR3 region is CATSRETRNADTQYF. CDR3 coding DNA: TGTGCCACCAGCAGAGAAACTAGAAACGCAGATACGCAGTATTTT. Based on the CDR3 plus reference TRBV15 and TRBJ2-3, the full variable domain is DAMVIQNPRYQVTQFGKPVTLSCSQTLNHNVMYWYQQKSSQAPKLLFHYYDKDFNNEADTPDNFQSRRPNTSFCFLDIRSPGLGDTAMYLCATSRETRNADTQYFGPGTRLTVL.

This clonotype was found many times. V gene TRBV19 combines with J gene TRBJ1-2; no clear D. The CDR3 contains 13 residues. CDR1 LNHDA and CDR2 SQIVND come from the germline V gene (reference sequence). V lost 8 bases to trimming and J lost 1 base, with 11 bases between them. CDR3 nucleotides: TGTGCCAGTCGCCCACTCTTTAACTATGGCTACACCTTC. Translation: CASRPLFNYGYTF.

This clonotype was observed many times. This chain uses TRBV12-3 or TRBV12-4 with TRBJ2-2; 8 bases line up with TRBD1. V was pared by 7 bases and J by 5 bases, with 9 bases of the junction left unmatched. The CDR3 covers 15 residues. The DNA of the CDR3 is TGTGCCAGCAACCCGGGACAGGTTGTGACCGGGGAGCTGTTTTTT. It yields the protein CASNPGQVVTGELFF.

In its sample, this clonotype was seen many times. The chain uses TRBV7-6 and TRBJ2-5; no clear D gene. The V and J ends lost 5 bases and 0 bases respectively, with 4 bases between them. Per the germline V gene, CDR1 is SGHVS and CDR2 is FNYEAQ. The CDR3 extends over 12 amino acids. CDR3 protein: CASSPNQETQYF. The CDR3 coding sequence is TGTGCCAGCAGCCCCAACCAAGAGACCCAGTACTTC.

The J gene is TRBJ1-6, the V gene TRBV12-3 or TRBV12-4; tentative D call: TRBD1 (5 bases). The CDR3 contains 15 residues. V lost 1 base and J 5 bases, leaving 9 bases between the germline ends. The CDR3 coding sequence is TGTGCCAGCAGTTTAGGGGGCGCCGATAATTCACCCCTCCACTTT. This codes for CASSLGGADNSPLHF.